Sequencing of this T cell receptor beta chain was carried out in a study of T cell responses to AZD1222 COVID-19 vaccine. General study points: Repertoire collection took place solely once the T cell response had peaked. Just 5 or 6 AZD1222 recipients tested seropositive at baseline. Spike-specific TCR breadth and depth grew following two AZD1222 doses. A reported finding is that nearly half of spike-specific TCRs target unmutated variant regions.

Germline CDR1 and CDR2: SGHVS and FQNEAQ. V shed 5 bases and J 2 bases; nucleotides not matched to a gene: 4. The CDR3 spans 14 residues. As to this clone: What it binds is unknown. This same CDR3 is encoded by further DNA sequences in the sample.

TCRdb's table, derived via immunoSEQ multiplex PCR, lists solely in-frame clones and lacks some. Of over 50,000 clones detected, more than 80% appear once; the ten largest clones hold roughly 15%. This rearrangement joins TRBV7-8 to TRBJ2-5; 8 bases are a match to TRBD2. The origin of this receptor is an adult who received the AZD1222 COVID-19 vaccine. Here the sequenced sample was peripheral blood, taken 28 days after the second AZD1222 dose. The CDR3 loop is CASSRGRTQETQYF. The CDR3 DNA reads as TGTGCCAGCAGCCGCGGGAGGACTCAAGAGACCCAGTACTTC. Variable domain in full (rest from reference TRBV7-8 and TRBJ2-5): GAGVSQSPRYKVAKRGQDVALRCDPISGHVSLFWYQQALGQGPEFLTYFQNEAQLDKSGLPSDRFFAERPEGSVSTLKIQRTQQEDSAVYLCASSRGRTQETQYFGPGTRLLVL.